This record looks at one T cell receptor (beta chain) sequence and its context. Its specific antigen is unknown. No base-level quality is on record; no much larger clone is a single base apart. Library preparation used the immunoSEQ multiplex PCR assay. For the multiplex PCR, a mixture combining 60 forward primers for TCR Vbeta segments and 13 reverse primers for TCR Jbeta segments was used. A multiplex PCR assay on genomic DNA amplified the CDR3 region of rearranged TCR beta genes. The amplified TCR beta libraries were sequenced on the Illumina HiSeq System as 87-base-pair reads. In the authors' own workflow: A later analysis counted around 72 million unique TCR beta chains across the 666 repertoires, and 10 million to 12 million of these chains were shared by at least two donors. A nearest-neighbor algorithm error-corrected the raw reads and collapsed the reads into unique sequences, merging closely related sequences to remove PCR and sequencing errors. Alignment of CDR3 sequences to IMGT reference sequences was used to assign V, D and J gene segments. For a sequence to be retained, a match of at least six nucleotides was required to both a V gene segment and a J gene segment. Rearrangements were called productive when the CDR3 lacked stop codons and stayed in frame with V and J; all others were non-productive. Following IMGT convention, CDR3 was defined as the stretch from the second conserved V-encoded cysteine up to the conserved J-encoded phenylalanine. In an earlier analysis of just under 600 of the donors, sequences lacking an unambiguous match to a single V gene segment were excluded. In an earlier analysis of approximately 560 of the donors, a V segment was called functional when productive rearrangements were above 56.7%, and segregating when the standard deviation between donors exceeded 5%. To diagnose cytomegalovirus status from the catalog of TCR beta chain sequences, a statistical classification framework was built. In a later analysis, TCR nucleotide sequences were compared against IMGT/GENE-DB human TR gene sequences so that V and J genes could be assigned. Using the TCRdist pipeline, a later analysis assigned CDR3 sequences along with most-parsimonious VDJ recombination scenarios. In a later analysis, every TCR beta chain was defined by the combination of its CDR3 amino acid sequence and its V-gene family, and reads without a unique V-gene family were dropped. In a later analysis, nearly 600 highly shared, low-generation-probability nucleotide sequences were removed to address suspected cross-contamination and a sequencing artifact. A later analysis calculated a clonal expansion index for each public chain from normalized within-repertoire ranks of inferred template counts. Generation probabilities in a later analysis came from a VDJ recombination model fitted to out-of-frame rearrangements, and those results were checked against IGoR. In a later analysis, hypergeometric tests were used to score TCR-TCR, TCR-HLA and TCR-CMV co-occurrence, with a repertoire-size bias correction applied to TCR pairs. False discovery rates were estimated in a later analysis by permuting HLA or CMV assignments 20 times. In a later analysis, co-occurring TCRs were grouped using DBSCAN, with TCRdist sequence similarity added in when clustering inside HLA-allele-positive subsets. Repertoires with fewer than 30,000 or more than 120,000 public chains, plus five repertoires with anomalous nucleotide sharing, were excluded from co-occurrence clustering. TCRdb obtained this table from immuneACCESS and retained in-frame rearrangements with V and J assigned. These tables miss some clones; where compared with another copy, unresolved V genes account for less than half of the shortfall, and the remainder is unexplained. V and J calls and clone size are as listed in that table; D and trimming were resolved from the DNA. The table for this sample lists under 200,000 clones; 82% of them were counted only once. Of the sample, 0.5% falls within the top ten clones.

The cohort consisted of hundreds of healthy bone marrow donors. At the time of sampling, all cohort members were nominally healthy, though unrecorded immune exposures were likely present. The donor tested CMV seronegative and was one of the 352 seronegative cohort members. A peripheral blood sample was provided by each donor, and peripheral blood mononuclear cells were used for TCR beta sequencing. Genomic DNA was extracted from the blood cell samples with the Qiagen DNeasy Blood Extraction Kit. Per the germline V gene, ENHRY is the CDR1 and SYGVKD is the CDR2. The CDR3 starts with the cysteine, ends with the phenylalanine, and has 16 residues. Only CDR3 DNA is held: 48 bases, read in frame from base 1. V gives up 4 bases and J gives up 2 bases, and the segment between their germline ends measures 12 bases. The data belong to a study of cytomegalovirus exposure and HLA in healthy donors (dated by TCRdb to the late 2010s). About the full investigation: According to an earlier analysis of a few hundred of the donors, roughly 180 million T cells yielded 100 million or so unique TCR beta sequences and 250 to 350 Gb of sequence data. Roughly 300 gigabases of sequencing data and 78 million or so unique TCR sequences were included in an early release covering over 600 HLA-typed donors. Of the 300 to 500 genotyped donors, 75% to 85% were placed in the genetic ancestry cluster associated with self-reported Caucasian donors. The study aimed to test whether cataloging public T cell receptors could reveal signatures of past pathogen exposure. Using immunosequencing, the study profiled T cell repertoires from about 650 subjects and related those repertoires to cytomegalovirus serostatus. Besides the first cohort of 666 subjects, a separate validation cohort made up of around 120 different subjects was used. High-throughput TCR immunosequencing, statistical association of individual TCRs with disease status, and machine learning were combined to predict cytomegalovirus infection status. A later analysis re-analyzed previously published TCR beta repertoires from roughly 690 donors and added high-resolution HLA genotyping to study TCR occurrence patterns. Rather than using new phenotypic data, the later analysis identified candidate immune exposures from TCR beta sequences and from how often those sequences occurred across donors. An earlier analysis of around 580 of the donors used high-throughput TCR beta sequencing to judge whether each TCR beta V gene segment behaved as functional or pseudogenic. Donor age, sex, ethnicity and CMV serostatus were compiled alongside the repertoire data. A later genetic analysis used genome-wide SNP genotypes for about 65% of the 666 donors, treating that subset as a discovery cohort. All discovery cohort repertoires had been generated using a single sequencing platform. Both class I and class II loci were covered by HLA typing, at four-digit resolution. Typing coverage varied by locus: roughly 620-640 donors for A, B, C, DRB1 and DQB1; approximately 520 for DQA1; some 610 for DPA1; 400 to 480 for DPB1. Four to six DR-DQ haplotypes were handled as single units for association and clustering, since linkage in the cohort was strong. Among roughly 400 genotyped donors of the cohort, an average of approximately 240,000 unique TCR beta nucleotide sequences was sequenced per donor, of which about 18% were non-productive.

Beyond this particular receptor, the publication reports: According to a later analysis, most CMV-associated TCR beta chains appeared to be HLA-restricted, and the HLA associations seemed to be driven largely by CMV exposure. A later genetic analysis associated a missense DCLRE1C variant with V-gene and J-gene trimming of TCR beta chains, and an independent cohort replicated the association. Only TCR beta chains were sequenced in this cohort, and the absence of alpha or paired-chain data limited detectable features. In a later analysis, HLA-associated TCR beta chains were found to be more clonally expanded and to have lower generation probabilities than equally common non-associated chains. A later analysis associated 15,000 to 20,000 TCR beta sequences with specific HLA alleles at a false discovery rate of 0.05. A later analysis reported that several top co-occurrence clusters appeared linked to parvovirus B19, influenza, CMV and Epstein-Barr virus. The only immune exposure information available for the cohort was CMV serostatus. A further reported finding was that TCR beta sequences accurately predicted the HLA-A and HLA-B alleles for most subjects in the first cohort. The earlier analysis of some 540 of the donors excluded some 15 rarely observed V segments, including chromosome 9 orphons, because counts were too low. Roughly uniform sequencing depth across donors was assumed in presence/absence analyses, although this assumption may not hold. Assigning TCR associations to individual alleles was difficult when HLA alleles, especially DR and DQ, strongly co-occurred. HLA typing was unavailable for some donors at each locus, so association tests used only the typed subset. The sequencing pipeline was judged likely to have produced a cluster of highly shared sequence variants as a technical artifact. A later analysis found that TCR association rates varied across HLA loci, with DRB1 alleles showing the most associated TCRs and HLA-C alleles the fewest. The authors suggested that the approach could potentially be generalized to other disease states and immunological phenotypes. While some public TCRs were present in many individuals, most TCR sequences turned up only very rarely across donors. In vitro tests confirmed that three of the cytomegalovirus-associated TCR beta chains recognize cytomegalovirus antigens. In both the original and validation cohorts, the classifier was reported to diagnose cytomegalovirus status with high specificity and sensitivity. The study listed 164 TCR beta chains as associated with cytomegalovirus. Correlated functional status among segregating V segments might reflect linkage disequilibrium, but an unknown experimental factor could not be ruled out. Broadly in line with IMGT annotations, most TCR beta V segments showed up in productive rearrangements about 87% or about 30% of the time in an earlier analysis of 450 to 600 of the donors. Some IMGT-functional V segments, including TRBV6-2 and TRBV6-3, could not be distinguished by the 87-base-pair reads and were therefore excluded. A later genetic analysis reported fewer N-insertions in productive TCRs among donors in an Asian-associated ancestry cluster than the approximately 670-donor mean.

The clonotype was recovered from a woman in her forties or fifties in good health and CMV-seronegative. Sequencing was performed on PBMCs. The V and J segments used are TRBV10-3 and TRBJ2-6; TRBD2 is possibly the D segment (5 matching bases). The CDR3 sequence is CAISGRTGPGANVLTF. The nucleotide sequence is TGTGCCATCAGTGGGAGGACCGGGCCTGGGGCCAACGTCCTGACTTTC.